The clone carrying this TCR beta chain was counted many times. The data were taken from a study of T-cell reconstitution after alpha-beta-depleted transplantation in children. Unique molecular identifiers tagged the TCRbeta library. TCRdb itself ran the PCR reads through MiXCR, one entry per CDR3 protein. This table holds 150,000 to 250,000 distinct CDR3 sequences, more than 14% found once. This receptor was identified in a human donor who donated a stem cell graft to a child with acute lymphoblastic leukemia. Sequencing used PBMCs from the stem cell graft donor, obtained from the stem cell graft.

The CDR3 reads CASSLAGGPSEQFF. CDR3 coding DNA: TGCGCCAGCAGCTTAGCGGGAGGGCCCAGTGAGCAGTTCTTC. This rearrangement joins TRBV5-1 to TRBJ2-1, with TRBD2 matching over 10 bases. CDR1 is SGHRS and CDR2 is YFSETQ in the germline V gene. There are 14 residues in the CDR3. V was clipped by 2 bases and J by 9 bases; unmatched bases: 5.